This T cell receptor (beta chain) was obtained from a study of control samples from healthy donors and cancer patients. Libraries were prepared by immunoSEQ multiplex PCR; TCRdb keeps only in-frame clonotypes and omits some of them. Of about 110,000 clones in the sample, more than 75% were seen once. Trimming stripped 3 bases from V and 5 bases from J, with 7 bases between. The CDR3 is 13 residues long. The germline V gene has CDR1 SGHTA and CDR2 FQGNSA. The chain is built from TRBV7-2 and TRBJ2-2; no reliable D call. The clonotype comes from a woman aged 55-70 years with lung cancer. Sequenced material: PBMCs. The CDR3: CASSLSRTGELFF. As DNA, the CDR3 is TGTGCCAGCAGCTTGTCCAGGACCGGGGAGCTGTTTTTT. Drawing the rest from reference TRBV7-2 and TRBJ2-2, the complete variable domain is GAGVSQSPSNKVTEKGKDVELRCDPISGHTALYWYRQSLGQGLEFLIYFQGNSAPDKSGLPSDRFSAERTGGSVSTLTIQRTQQEDSAVYLCASSLSRTGELFFGEGSRLTVL.